Sequencing of this TCR beta chain was carried out in a study of cytomegalovirus exposure and HLA in healthy donors. The study's findings and limits: 87-base-pair reads could not separate some V segments, including TRBV6-2 and TRBV6-3. For presence/absence analyses, sequencing depth was assumed to be roughly uniform across donors. When analyzed later, a missense DCLRE1C variant was found to be linked to TCR beta V- and J-gene trimming.

This clone was recorded a few times. The antigen remains unidentified. Unrecorded immune exposure was likely among donors, who were nominally healthy when sampled. Trimming shortened V by 7 bases and J by 1 base, and 13 bases separated the two germline ends. The CDR3 runs 13 residues. CDR1 is SQVTM and CDR2 is ANQGSEA in the germline V gene. PCR employed 60 Vbeta and 13 Jbeta primers. Using immunoSEQ multiplex PCR, the repertoire was profiled, and TCRdb retains in-frame clones only, with some absent. Of around 140,000 clones detected, 75% appear once; the ten largest clones hold more than 2.5%. The rearrangement links TRBV29-1 to TRBJ1-2; unclear D gene. The sequenced sample was PBMCs. This receptor was obtained from a man aged 35 to 55 in good health and CMV-seronegative. CDR3 sequence reads: CSGAASLNYGYTF. For the CDR3, the DNA is TGCAGCGGGGCAGCTTCACTTAACTATGGCTACACCTTC. Full variable domain (remainder filled in from reference TRBV29-1 and TRBJ1-2): SAVISQKPSRDICQRGTSLTIQCQVDSQVTMMFWYRQQPGQSLTLIATANQGSEATYESGFVIDKFPISRPNLTFSTLTVSNMSPEDSSIYLCSGAASLNYGYTFGSGTRLTVV.